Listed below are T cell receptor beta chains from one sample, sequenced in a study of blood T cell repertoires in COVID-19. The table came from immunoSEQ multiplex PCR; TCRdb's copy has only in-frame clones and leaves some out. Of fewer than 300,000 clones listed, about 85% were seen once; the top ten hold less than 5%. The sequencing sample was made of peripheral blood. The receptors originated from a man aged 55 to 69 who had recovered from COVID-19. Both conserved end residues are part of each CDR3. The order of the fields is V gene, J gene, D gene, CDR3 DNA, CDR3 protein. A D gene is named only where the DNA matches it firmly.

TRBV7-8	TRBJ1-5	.	TGTGCCAGCAGCTACGGTGGGGGCGATCAGCCCCAGCATTTT	CASSYGGGDQPQHF
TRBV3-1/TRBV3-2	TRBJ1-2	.	TGTGCCAGCAGCCAAGACCATAACTATGGCTACACCTTC	CASSQDHNYGYTF
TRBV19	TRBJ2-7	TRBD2	TGTGCCAGTAGTATAACGGCGGGGGAGAACTACGAGCAGTACTTC	CASSITAGENYEQYF
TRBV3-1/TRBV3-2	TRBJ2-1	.	TGTGCCAGCAGCCCGCGTGTCGGGGGTAACTACAATGAGCAGTTCTTC	CASSPRVGGNYNEQFF
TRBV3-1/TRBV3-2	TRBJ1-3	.	TGTGCCAGCAGCCCTCATACGGGAGGGTCTGGAAACACCATATATTTT	CASSPHTGGSGNTIYF
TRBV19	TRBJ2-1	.	TGTGCCAGTAGTATTGGGACTGAGGGGAATGAGCAGTTCTTC	CASSIGTEGNEQFF
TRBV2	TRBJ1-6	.	TGTGCCAGCAGTAACCGGGAGCCGCCTAATTCACCCCTCCACTTT	CASSNREPPNSPLHF
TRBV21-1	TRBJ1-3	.	TGTGCCATTGGGGGGGTCTCTGGAAACACCATATATTTT	CAIGGVSGNTIYF
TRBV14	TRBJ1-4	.	TGTGCCAGCAGCCCGACGTTGGGGCTAGCTAATGAAAAACTGTTTTTT	CASSPTLGLANEKLFF
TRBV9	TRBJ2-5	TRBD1	TGTGCCAGCAGCGTAGCCGCGGATCGACAGGGGGAGACCCAGTACTTC	CASSVAADRQGETQYF
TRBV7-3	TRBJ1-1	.	TGTGCCAGCAGCCCCACTATGAACACTGAAGCTTTCTTT	CASSPTMNTEAFF